These T cell receptor beta chains were read from a single sample in a study of post-analysis software for immune sequencing data. Each CDR3 protein is one row after TCRdb ran MiXCR on the PCR reads. The profile shows about 400,000 distinct CDR3 sequences, 30% to 45% of them singletons. Sequenced material: blood. These receptor sequences come from a girl aged 5 to 17 with multiple sclerosis. The CDR3 runs from the conserved cysteine through the conserved F or W. The D gene is left open where the match is weak. Only part of the rows carry a size: once, few, many, or a class if the clone is expanded.

clone_size j_call d_call v_call cdr3_aa cdr3_nt
. TRBJ2-3 . TRBV6-6 CASSQGRGTDTQYF TGTGCCAGCAGTCAGGGAAGGGGCACAGATACGCAGTATTTT
. TRBJ2-5 TRBD1 TRBV10-3 CAISPGTGKETQYF TGTGCCATCAGTCCCGGGACAGGGAAAGAGACCCAGTACTTC
. TRBJ1-3 . TRBV4-3 CASSQDLSSGNTIYF TGCGCCAGCAGCCAAGATCTCAGCTCTGGAAACACCATATATTTT
few TRBJ2-7 . TRBV14 CASSQDSPDFYEQYF TGTGCCAGCAGCCAAGACAGCCCGGATTTCTACGAGCAGTACTTC
few TRBJ2-7 . TRBV18 CASSQTESYEQYF TGTGCCAGCTCTCAAACAGAGTCCTACGAGCAGTACTTC
few TRBJ2-2 TRBD1 TRBV6-5 CASRSGQPNTGELFF TGTGCCAGCAGATCGGGACAGCCCAACACCGGGGAGCTGTTTTTT
. TRBJ1-6 . TRBV12-3/TRBV12-4 CASSFGGRPLHF TGTGCCAGCAGTTTTGGAGGTAGACCCCTCCACTTT
many TRBJ1-2 . TRBV12-3/TRBV12-4 CASSLTGSYGYTF TGCGCCAGCAGCTTGACGGGGAGCTATGGCTACACCTTC
few TRBJ1-4 . TRBV7-9 CASSLAHRTPHEKLFF TGTGCCAGCAGCTTAGCGCATAGGACACCCCATGAAAAACTGTTTTTT
few TRBJ2-3 TRBD1 TRBV7-2 CASSRTGNRGDTQYF TGTGCCAGCAGCCGGACAGGCAACCGAGGAGATACGCAGTATTTT
. TRBJ1-2 . TRBV12-3/TRBV12-4 CASADLGEGYGYTF TGTGCCAGCGCCGACTTGGGGGAGGGGTATGGCTACACCTTC
many TRBJ1-1 . TRBV5-1 CASSLGENTEAFF TGCGCCAGCAGCTTGGGGGAGAACACTGAAGCTTTCTTT
few TRBJ2-1 TRBD2 TRBV20-1 CSAQSGSTSYNEQFF TGCAGTGCTCAGAGCGGGAGCACCTCCTACAATGAGCAGTTCTTC
. TRBJ2-5 . TRBV3-1 CASSARRTEGETQYF TGTGCCAGCAGCGCTCGACGGACGGAGGGAGAGACCCAGTACTTC
. TRBJ2-1 TRBD2 TRBV6-5 CASSRTSGEGGNEQFF TGTGCCAGCAGTCGGACTAGCGGGGAGGGGGGCAATGAGCAGTTCTTC
. TRBJ1-4 . TRBV5-5 CASSSIQGTNEKLFF TGTGCCAGCAGCTCTATACAGGGAACTAATGAAAAACTGTTTTTT
many TRBJ2-1 TRBD2 TRBV6-4 CASSVGGSYNEQFF TGTGCCAGCAGTGTCGGGGGGTCCTACAATGAGCAGTTCTTC
. TRBJ2-3 . TRBV5-1 CASSLVQGLPTDTQYF TGCGCCAGCAGCTTGGTCCAGGGTCTTCCCACAGATACGCAGTATTTT
few TRBJ2-5 TRBD2 TRBV7-9 CASSPDAGGRETQYF TGTGCCAGCAGCCCCGACGCCGGGGGGAGGGAGACCCAGTACTTC
. TRBJ2-3 . TRBV13 CASSLKLHSTDTQYF TGTGCCAGCAGCTTAAAGCTACATAGCACAGATACGCAGTATTTT
. TRBJ2-3 . TRBV11-2 CASSPVQTSTDTQYF TGTGCCAGCAGCCCTGTTCAGACTAGCACAGATACGCAGTATTTT
. TRBJ2-5 . TRBV10-3 CATAGAVQETQYF TGTGCCACGGCAGGGGCCGTCCAAGAGACCCAGTACTTC
. TRBJ1-1 . TRBV7-3 CASSLRGADEAFF TGTGCCAGCAGCTTAAGGGGGGCAGATGAAGCTTTCTTT
once TRBJ2-7 TRBD1 TRBV20-1 CSAKRDRGVPHEQYF TGCAGTGCGAAGCGGGACAGGGGGGTTCCCCACGAGCAGTACTTC
few TRBJ2-5 TRBD1 TRBV20-1 CSARPYRGKETQYF TGCAGTGCTAGACCCTACAGGGGCAAAGAGACCCAGTACTTC
. TRBJ2-7 . TRBV7-2 CASSFFSDISSYEQYF TGTGCCAGCAGCTTTTTCTCGGACATTAGCTCCTACGAGCAGTACTTC
. TRBJ2-2 . TRBV20-1 CSASSPLGPNTGELFF TGCAGTGCTAGTTCCCCCCTAGGGCCGAACACCGGGGAACTGTTTTTT
. TRBJ2-1 . TRBV5-1 CASSLAQGTHYNEQFF TGCGCCAGCAGCTTGGCCCAGGGGACTCATTACAATGAGCAGTTCTTC
. TRBJ2-1 . TRBV7-2 CASSRSERGHNEQFF TGTGCCAGCAGCCGAAGTGAACGGGGGCACAATGAGCAGTTCTTC
. TRBJ1-1 . TRBV29-1 CSVKLRPNTEAFF TGCAGCGTTAAACTAAGGCCGAACACTGAAGCTTTCTTT
. TRBJ1-4 . TRBV6-2/TRBV6-3 CASSSRVTRNEKRFF TGTGCCAGCAGTTCCCGGGTAACGAGGAATGAAAAACGGTTTTTT
few TRBJ2-1 . TRBV9 CASSVLVGEQFF TGTGCCAGCAGCGTATTAGTGGGTGAGCAGTTCTTC
. TRBJ2-7 . TRBV6-1 CASSSIFEEGVPYEQYF TGTGCCAGCAGCTCAATCTTTGAGGAGGGGGTTCCCTACGAGCAGTACTTC
. TRBJ2-4 . TRBV28 CASSKGTKNIQYF TGTGCCAGCAGCAAGGGAACCAAAAACATTCAGTACTTC
few TRBJ2-3 . TRBV7-9 CASSLGSPQYF TGTGCCAGCAGCTTAGGATCCCCGCAGTATTTT
. TRBJ2-3 . TRBV20-1 CSAPGQPSTDTQYF TGCAGTGCTCCCGGACAGCCAAGCACAGATACGCAGTATTTT
. TRBJ2-1 . TRBV12-3/TRBV12-4 CASIIGTQYNEQFF TGTGCCAGCATTATCGGGACACAGTACAATGAGCAGTTCTTC
. TRBJ1-1 TRBD1 TRBV5-5 CASSLAPDRAGAFF TGTGCCAGCAGCTTGGCCCCGGACAGGGCGGGCGCTTTCTTT
. TRBJ2-2 . TRBV7-8 CASSLAHGNTGELFF TGTGCCAGCAGCTTAGCGCACGGGAACACCGGGGAGCTGTTTTTT
. TRBJ2-5 TRBD2 TRBV5-1 CASSLAMTSGGDVQETQYF TGCGCCAGCAGCTTGGCCATGACTAGCGGGGGGGACGTCCAAGAGACCCAGTACTTC
few TRBJ2-4 . TRBV20-1 CSAGKTLTIAKNIQYF TGCAGTGCTGGAAAAACCCTTACTATAGCCAAAAACATTCAGTACTTC
. TRBJ1-4 . TRBV27 CASRPRGAREKLFF TGTGCCAGCAGACCACGAGGAGCAAGAGAAAAACTGTTTTTT
few TRBJ2-3 TRBD2 TRBV9 CASSVVVSGEADTQYF TGTGCCAGCAGCGTAGTGGTTAGCGGGGAAGCAGATACGCAGTATTTT
. TRBJ2-1 TRBD1 TRBV5-5 CASSPLTGAYYNEQFF TGTGCCAGCAGCCCCTTAACAGGGGCCTACTACAATGAGCAGTTCTTC
few TRBJ2-7 . TRBV5-5 CASSLRGLSHEQYF TGTGCCAGCAGCTTGCGGGGACTTAGTCACGAGCAGTACTTC
. TRBJ2-7 . TRBV10-3 CAISEGPMAYF TGTGCCATCAGTGAGGGCCCCATGGCGTACTTC
. TRBJ2-7 . TRBV27 CASSRRGLEQYF TGTGCCAGCAGCCGGAGGGGACTCGAGCAGTACTTC
. TRBJ2-1 . TRBV7-2 CASSSPWTRVHNEQFF TGTGCCAGCAGCTCCCCTTGGACGCGGGTTCACAATGAGCAGTTCTTC
few TRBJ2-5 TRBD2 TRBV13 CASSLKNSGGREQYF TGTGCCAGCAGCTTAAAGAATTCCGGGGGGAGGGAGCAGTACTTC
few TRBJ2-5 . TRBV15 CATSRVAASTQYF TGTGCCACCAGCAGAGTGGCCGCGTCGACCCAGTACTTC
few TRBJ2-1 . TRBV6-6 CASSYDSSYNEQFF TGTGCCAGCAGTTACGATAGCTCCTACAATGAGCAGTTCTTC
. TRBJ2-1 . TRBV9 CASSVVPDRSNEQFF TGTGCCAGCAGCGTAGTCCCAGACAGGTCCAATGAGCAGTTCTTC